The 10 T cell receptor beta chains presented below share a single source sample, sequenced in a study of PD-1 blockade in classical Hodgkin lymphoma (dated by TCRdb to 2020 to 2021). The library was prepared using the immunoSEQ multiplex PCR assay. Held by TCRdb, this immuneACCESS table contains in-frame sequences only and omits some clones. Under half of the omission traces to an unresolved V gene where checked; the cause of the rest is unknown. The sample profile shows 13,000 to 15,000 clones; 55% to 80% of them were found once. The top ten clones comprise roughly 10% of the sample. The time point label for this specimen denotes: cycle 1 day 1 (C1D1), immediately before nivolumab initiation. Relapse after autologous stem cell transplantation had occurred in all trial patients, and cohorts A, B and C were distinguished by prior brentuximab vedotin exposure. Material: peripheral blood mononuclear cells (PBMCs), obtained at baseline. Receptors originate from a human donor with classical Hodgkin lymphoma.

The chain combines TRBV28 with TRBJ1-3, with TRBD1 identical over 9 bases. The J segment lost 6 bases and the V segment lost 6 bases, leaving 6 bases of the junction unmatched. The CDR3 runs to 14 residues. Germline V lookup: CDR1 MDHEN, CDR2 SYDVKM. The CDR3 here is CASRGTGSVNTIYF. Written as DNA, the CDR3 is TGTGCCAGCAGGGGGACAGGGTCGGTAAACACCATATATTTT.

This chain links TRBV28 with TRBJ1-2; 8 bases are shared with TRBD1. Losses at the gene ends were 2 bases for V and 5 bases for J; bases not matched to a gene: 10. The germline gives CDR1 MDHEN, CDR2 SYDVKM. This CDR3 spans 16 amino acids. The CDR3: CASSLKGRGRGYGYTF. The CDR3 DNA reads TGTGCCAGCAGTTTAAAGGGCAGGGGGCGTGGATATGGCTACACCTTC.

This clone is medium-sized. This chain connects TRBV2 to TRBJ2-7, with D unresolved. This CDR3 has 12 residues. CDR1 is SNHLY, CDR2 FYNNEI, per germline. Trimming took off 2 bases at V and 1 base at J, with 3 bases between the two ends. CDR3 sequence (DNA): TGTGCCAGCAGTGAATGGTCCTACGAGCAGTACTTC. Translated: CASSEWSYEQYF.

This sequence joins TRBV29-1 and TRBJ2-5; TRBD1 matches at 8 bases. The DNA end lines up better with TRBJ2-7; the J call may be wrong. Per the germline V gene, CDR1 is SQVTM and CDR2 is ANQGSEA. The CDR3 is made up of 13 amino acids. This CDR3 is CSVGRTGSYEQYF. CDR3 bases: TGCAGCGTTGGAAGGACAGGGTCCTACGAGCAGTACTTC.

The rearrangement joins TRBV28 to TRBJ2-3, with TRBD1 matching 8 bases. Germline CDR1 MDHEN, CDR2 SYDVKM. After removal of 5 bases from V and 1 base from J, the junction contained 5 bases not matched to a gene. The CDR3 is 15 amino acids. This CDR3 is CASSLQDRGTDTQYF. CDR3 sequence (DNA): TGTGCCAGCAGTCTCCAGGACAGGGGCACAGATACGCAGTATTTT.

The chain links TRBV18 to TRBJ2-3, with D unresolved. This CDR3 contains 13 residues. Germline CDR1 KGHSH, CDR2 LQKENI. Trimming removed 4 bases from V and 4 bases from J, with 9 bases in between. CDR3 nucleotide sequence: TGTGCCAGCTCACTATCAATGGCAGATACGCAGTATTTT. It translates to CASSLSMADTQYF.

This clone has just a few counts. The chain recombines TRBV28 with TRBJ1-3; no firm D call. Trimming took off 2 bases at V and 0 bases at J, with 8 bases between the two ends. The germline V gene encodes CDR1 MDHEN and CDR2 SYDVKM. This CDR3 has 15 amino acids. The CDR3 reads CASSLDILSGNTIYF. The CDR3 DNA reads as TGTGCCAGCAGTTTAGACATTCTCTCTGGAAACACCATATATTTT.

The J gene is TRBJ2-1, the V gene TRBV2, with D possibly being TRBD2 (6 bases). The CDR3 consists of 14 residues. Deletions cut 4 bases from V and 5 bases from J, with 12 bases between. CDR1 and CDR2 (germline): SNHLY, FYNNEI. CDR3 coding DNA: TGTGCCAGCAGTGTCAGACTAGTCGACAATGAGCAGTTCTTC. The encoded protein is CASSVRLVDNEQFF.

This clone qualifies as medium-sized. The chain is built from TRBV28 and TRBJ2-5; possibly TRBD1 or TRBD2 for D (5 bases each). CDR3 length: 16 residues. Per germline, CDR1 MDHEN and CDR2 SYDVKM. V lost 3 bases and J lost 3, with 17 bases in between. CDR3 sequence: CASSFLRGGVEETQYF. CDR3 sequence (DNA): TGTGCCAGCAGTTTCCTTCGGGGCGGCGTGGAAGAGACCCAGTACTTC.

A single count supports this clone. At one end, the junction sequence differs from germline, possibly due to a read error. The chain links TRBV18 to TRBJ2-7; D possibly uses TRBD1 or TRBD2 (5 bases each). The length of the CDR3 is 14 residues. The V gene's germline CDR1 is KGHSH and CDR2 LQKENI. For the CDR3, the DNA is TGTGCCAGCTCACCACCGAGGGACGCGCCTGTCCCTAACTTC. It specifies CASSPPRDAPVPNF.